These T cell receptor beta chains were read from a single sample in a study of cytomegalovirus exposure and HLA in healthy donors. Clones were sequenced by immunoSEQ multiplex PCR, and TCRdb holds only the in-frame ones, with some missing. The table shows 80,000 or so clones, with 60% to 85% occurring only once. Material: PBMCs. The receptors here all came from a man in his forties in good health and CMV-seronegative. The conserved cysteine and the conserved F or W are not part of the CDR3 here.

v_call	j_call	cdr3_aa
TRBV4-3	TRBJ2-7	ASSQGPGLAGEEQY
TRBV2	TRBJ1-2	ASNIMGGGDYGYT
TRBV6-5	TRBJ2-3	ASSYHRDRLTDTQY
TRBV7-2	TRBJ2-1	ASGTSGGDNEQF
TRBV9	TRBJ2-7	ASSVGTSPFYEQY
TRBV9	TRBJ2-7	ASSASGTGTYEQY
TRBV9	TRBJ2-3	ASSPREYTQY
TRBV28	TRBJ2-1	ASSQTSGRINEQF
TRBV29-1	TRBJ2-7	SVEDRVREQY
TRBV2	TRBJ2-3	ASSGQATDTQY
TRBV9	TRBJ2-1	ASSAETSGRGNEQF
TRBV29-1	TRBJ2-5	SVSGDLLETQY